Following are 15 T cell receptor beta chains from one sample sequenced in a study of T cells in Graves' hyperthyroidism and ophthalmopathy. Amplification of TCR beta CDR3 regions was performed using RNA transcripts as template. The primer set for the first-round RT-PCR of the TCR CDR3 was HTBI. Each CDR3 protein is one row after TCRdb ran MiXCR on the multiplex PCR reads. The table lists some 600,000 distinct CDR3 sequences, roughly 46% of them singletons. Input material: peripheral blood or thyroid tissue (not recorded which). These receptors originate from a woman under 30 with Graves' hyperthyroidism.

The CDR3 spells CASTGRQGVDGYTF. The CDR3 bases are TGTGCCAGCACAGGGAGGCAGGGGGTAGATGGCTACACCTTC. This rearrangement joins TRBV25-1 to TRBJ1-2; 7 nucleotides line up with TRBD1. Germline V gives CDR1 MGHDK, CDR2 SYGVNS. The CDR3 is 14 residues long. V lost 7 bases, J lost 6 bases, and 11 bases stayed unmatched.

The V and J genes are TRBV25-1 and TRBJ1-2, with 7 nucleotides matching TRBD1. This CDR3 region has 14 residues. The V gene's germline CDR1 is MGHDK and CDR2 SYGVNS. Trimming took 6 bases from V and 5 from J; bases not matched to a gene: 9. The CDR3 sequence is CASREGPGQYGYTF. The CDR3 region has the DNA TGTGCCAGCAGGGAAGGGCCGGGACAGTATGGCTACACCTTC.

The chain recombines TRBV7-2 with TRBJ2-1, with 7 bases aligning to TRBD2. The DNA end is more similar to TRBJ2-7, so the J call may be wrong. Per the germline V gene, CDR1 is SGHTA and CDR2 is FQGNSA. The CDR3 runs to 14 residues. The CDR3 DNA reads as TGTGCCAGCAGCCAGACTAGCTCCTACAATGAGCAGTACTTC. Protein sequence: CASSQTSSYNEQYF.

In regard to this clonotype: A read error may be the cause here, since a much bigger clone is one base away. V is TRBV7-8 and J is TRBJ2-7; TRBD1 or TRBD2 may be the D gene (6 bases each). The V and J ends lost 5 bases and 3 bases respectively, with 14 bases between them. Germline V CDR1 and CDR2: SGHVS, FQNEAQ. The CDR3 has 14 residues. The CDR3 DNA sequence: TGTGCCAGCAGCCTGGGGGGCGGAGGCTACGAGCAGTACTTC. It translates to CASSLGGGGYEQYF.

V is TRBV7-6 and J is TRBJ1-1; 8 bases are shared with TRBD1. The ends lost 6 bases at V and 4 bases at J; junction bases unmatched: 10. CDR1 is SGHVS and CDR2 is FNYEAQ in the germline V gene. CDR3 length: 15 amino acids. The CDR3 region has the DNA TGTGCCAGCAGTCCGACAGGGGTCGGTGGCACTGAAGCTTTCTTT. As protein: CASSPTGVGGTEAFF.

The genes are TRBV29-1 and TRBJ1-1; D possibly corresponds to TRBD1 (6 bases). The CDR3 spans 13 residues. The V end lost 4 bases, the J end lost 3 bases, and 12 bases lay between the germline ends. Germline V gene lookup returns CDR1 SQVTM and CDR2 ANQGSEA. CDR3 bases: TGCAGCGTTGCTGGGGAGGGGGACACTGAAGCTTTCTTT. It encodes CSVAGEGDTEAFF.

This clonotype was counted only a few times. The V and J genes are TRBV6-6 and TRBJ2-5, with D hard to call. V was cut by 11 bases and J by 4 bases, with 11 bases left in between. This CDR3 has 11 residues. The germline CDR1 and CDR2 sequences are MNHNY and SVGAGI (reference sequence). The CDR3 bases are TGTGCCGCCAAAACGGGAGAGACCCAGTACTTC. Its translation: CAAKTGETQYF.

About this clonotype itself: One base away lies a much larger clone, so this may be a sequencing read error. The rearrangement uses TRBV7-8 and TRBJ1-5; TRBD1 aligns across 9 bases. Germline lookup yields CDR1 SGHVS and CDR2 FQNEAQ. CDR3 length equals 14 residues. CDR3 protein: CAGSLTGGHQPQHF. The CDR3 nucleotides read TGTGCCGGCAGCTTGACAGGGGGACATCAGCCCCAGCATTTT.

Only a few counts were recorded for this clonotype. The J gene is TRBJ2-2, the V gene TRBV12-3 or TRBV12-4, with D perhaps TRBD1 (6 bases). The CDR3 covers 14 residues. The germline V and J ends were trimmed by 5 bases and 5 bases, with 12 bases remaining between them. As DNA, the CDR3 is TGTGCCAGCAGTGGTGCAGGGGCGACCGGGGAGCTGTTTTTT. Translated: CASSGAGATGELFF.

This clonotype was seen repeatedly, ten times or more. CDR3 residues: CASSLRVTGTYGYTF. Written as DNA, the CDR3 is TGTGCCAGCAGCTTGCGTGTGACAGGGACCTATGGCTACACCTTC. The rearrangement uses TRBV7-2 and TRBJ1-2; TRBD1 matches at 7 bases. The CDR3 loop spans 15 amino acids. Losses at the gene ends were 3 bases for V and 4 bases for J; bases not matched to a gene: 8. Per the germline V gene, CDR1 is SGHTA and CDR2 is FQGNSA.

This clonotype has a handful of counts. The chain couples TRBV24-1 to TRBJ2-2; no firm D call. The CDR3 covers 15 residues. The V gene's germline CDR1 is KGHDR and CDR2 SFDVKD. Trimming removed 0 bases from V and 1 base from J, with 5 bases in between. In nucleotides, the CDR3 is TGTGCCACCAGTGATTTGTGGGGGAACACCGGGGAGCTGTTTTTT. Translated: CATSDLWGNTGELFF.

The CDR3, as DNA: TGTGCCAGCAGCCCTGACACCGGGGAGAAGAGTGAAAAACTGTTTTTT. Translating gives CASSPDTGEKSEKLFF. This chain uses TRBV11-3 with TRBJ1-4; no definite D call. CDR1 is SGHNT and CDR2 is YENEEA in the germline V gene. The CDR3 covers 16 residues. The V gene lost 5 bases and the J gene lost 7 bases, with 20 bases spanning the gap.

The rearrangement links TRBV7-9 to TRBJ2-6, with 7 bases identical to TRBD1. The CDR3 has 19 residues. CDR1 is SEHNR, CDR2 FQNEAQ, per germline (reference sequence). V lost 3 bases, J lost 0 bases, and 11 bases stayed unmatched. CDR3 region: CASSFPSWTGPSGANVLTF. The CDR3 DNA follows: TGTGCCAGCAGCTTCCCATCTTGGACAGGACCCTCTGGGGCCAACGTCCTGACTTTC.

This clonotype has only a few counts. J is TRBJ1-5 and V is TRBV20-1; D call uncertain. This CDR3 spans 12 amino acids. The germline CDR1 and CDR2 sequences are DFQATT and SNEGSKA (reference sequence). V lost 6 bases and J lost 4, with 10 bases in between. CDR3 in amino acids: CSAGGWNQPQHF. CDR3 DNA: TGCAGTGCCGGCGGGTGGAATCAGCCCCAGCATTTT.

This clonotype has ten or more counts. V and J are TRBV7-2 and TRBJ2-5, with a tentative D call TRBD2 (7 bases). The V end lost 4 bases, the J end lost 4 bases, and 16 bases lay between the germline ends. CDR3 length: 15 amino acids. Germline values: CDR1 SGHTA, CDR2 FQGNSA. CDR3 sequence: CASSSQGRGSETQYF. CDR3 nucleotide sequence: TGTGCCAGCAGCTCGCAGGGGAGGGGCTCAGAGACCCAGTACTTC.